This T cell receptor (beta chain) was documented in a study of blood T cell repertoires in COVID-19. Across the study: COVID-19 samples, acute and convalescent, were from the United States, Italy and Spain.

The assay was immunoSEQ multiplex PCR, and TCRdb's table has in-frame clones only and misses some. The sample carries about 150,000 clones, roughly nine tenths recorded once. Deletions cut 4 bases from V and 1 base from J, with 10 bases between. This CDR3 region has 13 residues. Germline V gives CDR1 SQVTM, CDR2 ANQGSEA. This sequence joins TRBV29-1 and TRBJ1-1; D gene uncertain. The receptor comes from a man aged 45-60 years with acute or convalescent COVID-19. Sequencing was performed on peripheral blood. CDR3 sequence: CSVGSVSNTEAFF. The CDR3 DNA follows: TGCAGCGTTGGGTCGGTGTCGAACACTGAAGCTTTCTTT.